The entry that follows covers one T cell receptor beta chain sequence. Its antigen remains unknown. This table comes from immunoSEQ multiplex PCR, and its TCRdb copy is limited to in-frame clones, with some not included. The sample contains just under 65,000 clones, less than 80% of which appear only once. Pools of viral peptides were used by the ViraFEST assay to expand antigen-specific CD4+ T cells ahead of sequencing. Following an approximately 11-day culture, CD4+ T cells were purified. None of the vaccinated had previously contracted SARS-CoV-2, and their nucleocapsid antibodies tested negative. The researchers cultured 1.5 million to 2.5 million PBMC per well with 8 to 10 IU/ml IL-2 and roughly 9.2 ug/ml peptides. The data belong to a study of vaccination effects on CD4 cells after COVID-19. Study outcomes and limitations: Convalescent patients numbered few in the study; early post-infection timepoints were missing entirely.

CDR3 length: 15 amino acids. V gave up 4 bases and J gave up 5 bases; unmatched junction bases: 6. The germline V gene has CDR1 LGHNT and CDR2 FRNRAP. The clonotype originates from a human donor who received a COVID-19 vaccine. Sequencing was performed on CD4+ T cells from PBMCs cultured with HCoV-OC43 spike peptides, taken before COVID-19 vaccination. Subset noted: HCoV-OC43 spike overlapping peptide pool stimulation. The chain combines TRBV12-5 with TRBJ2-2, with 8 bases fitting TRBD1. The CDR3 loop reads CASGWGTGGTGELFF. CDR3 in DNA: TGTGCTAGTGGTTGGGGCACAGGGGGTACCGGGGAGCTGTTTTTT.